The text below deals with one TCR beta chain. No antigen is known for it. A constant-region primer primed TCR beta cDNA synthesis from about 530 ng of total RNA. Construction of TCR beta libraries relied on three successive nested multiplex PCR rounds employing slightly modified ARM-PCR. Two initial PCR rounds of around 10 cycles each paired TRBV1-TRBV30 forward primers with a C-beta reverse primer. TCRdb reprocessed the multiplex PCR reads with MiXCR, giving one entry per CDR3 protein. This table holds about 180,000 distinct CDR3 sequences, less than 65% found once. Germline DNA was also extracted, and blood RNA was taken from unsorted whole blood. Unmatched junction bases numbered 8, after V lost 4 bases and J lost 7 bases. The CDR3 has 15 residues. Looked up from germline, CDR1 is MNHNS and CDR2 is SASEGT. These data come from a study of tumor-infiltrating lymphocytes in primary liver carcinoma. Study-level background: The study reported T1-T3 N0M0 tumors spanning 4.2 to 10 cm. Broader study findings: Bulk unsorted sampling precluded comparing CD4+ and CD8+ repertoires. Lower overlap was observed for tumor-adjacent and tumor-blood pairs relative to tumor region pairs.

Sample: peripheral blood. The clonotype comes from a man aged 40-49 years with primary liver carcinoma and hepatitis B virus infection. The chain carries TRBV6-1 and TRBJ2-2, with 8 bases matching TRBD1. This CDR3 reads CASSGQGSDDGELFF. CDR3 sequence (DNA): TGTGCCAGCAGTGGACAGGGGAGTGACGACGGGGAGCTGTTTTTT.